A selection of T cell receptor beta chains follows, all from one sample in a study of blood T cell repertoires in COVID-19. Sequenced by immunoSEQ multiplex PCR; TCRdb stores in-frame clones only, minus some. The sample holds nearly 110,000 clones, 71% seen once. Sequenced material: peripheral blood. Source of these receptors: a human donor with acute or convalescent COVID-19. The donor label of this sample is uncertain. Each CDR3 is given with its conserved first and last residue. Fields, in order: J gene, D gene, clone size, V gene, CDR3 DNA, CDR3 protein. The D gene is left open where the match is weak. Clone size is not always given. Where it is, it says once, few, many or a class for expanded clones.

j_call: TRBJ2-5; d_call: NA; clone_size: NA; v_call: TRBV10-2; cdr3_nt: TGCGCCAGCCGCGACTCGGAGGGGGCGGAGACCCAGTACTTC; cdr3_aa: CASRDSEGAETQYF
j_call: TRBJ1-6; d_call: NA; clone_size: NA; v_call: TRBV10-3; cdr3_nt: TGTGCCATCAGTGAAGGGGGTTTCTCGCCCCTCCACTTT; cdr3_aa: CAISEGGFSPLHF
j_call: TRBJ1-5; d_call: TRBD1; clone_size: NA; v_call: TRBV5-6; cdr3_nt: TGTGCCAGCAGCTTCGGGACAGGGATGGGCAATCAGCCCCAGCATTTT; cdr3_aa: CASSFGTGMGNQPQHF
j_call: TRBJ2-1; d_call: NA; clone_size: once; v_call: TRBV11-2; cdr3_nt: TGTGCCAGCAGCCGGACACGGCAGGGAAGCTCCTACAATGAGCAGTTCTTC; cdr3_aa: CASSRTRQGSSYNEQFF
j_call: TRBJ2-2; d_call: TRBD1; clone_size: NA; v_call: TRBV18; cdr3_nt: TGTGCCAGCTCACCGAGACAGGGATCGAACACCGGGGAGCTGTTTTTT; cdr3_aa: CASSPRQGSNTGELFF
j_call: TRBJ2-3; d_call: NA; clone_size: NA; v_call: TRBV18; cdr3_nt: TGTGCCAGCTCACCACTAGGACTCCAGGCCGTTACGTATTTT; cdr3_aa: CASSPLGLQAVTYF
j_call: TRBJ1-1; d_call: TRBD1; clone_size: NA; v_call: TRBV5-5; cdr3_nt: TGTGCCAGCAGCCCGGGACAGGGGTTCGAAGCTTTCTTT; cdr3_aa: CASSPGQGFEAFF
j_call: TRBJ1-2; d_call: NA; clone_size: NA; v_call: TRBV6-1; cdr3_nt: TGTGCCAGCAGTGAAATTGGCAGGGGATTGTATGGCTACACCTTC; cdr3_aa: CASSEIGRGLYGYTF
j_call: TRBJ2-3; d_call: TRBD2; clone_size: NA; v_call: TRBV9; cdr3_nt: TGTGCCAGCAGCCTTCGACTAGCGGGGGGGCTCGGAGATACGCAGTATTTT; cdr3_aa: CASSLRLAGGLGDTQYF
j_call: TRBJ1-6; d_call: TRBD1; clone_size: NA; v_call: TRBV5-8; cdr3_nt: TGTGCCAGCAGCTTCAGGACAGGAAGGCTCTCACCCCTCCACTTT; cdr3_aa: CASSFRTGRLSPLHF
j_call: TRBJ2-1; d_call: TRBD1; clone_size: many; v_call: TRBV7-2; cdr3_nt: TGTGCCAGCAGCGGATGGCCCCAGACAGGGTTGTACAATGAGCAGTTCTTC; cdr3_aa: CASSGWPQTGLYNEQFF
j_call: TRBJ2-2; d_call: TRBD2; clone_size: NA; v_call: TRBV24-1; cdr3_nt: TGTGCCACCAGTGATCGTCTAGGGGCAGGGGGACTAGCGGGGGTGTTCACCGGGGAGCTGTTTTTT; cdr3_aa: CATSDRLGAGGLAGVFTGELFF
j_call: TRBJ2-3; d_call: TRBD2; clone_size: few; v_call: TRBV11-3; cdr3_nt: TGTGCCAGCAGCTTAGAGACGGGACGTTTCAGTAGCGGGGGGAGCTTGGATACGCAGTATTTT; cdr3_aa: CASSLETGRFSSGGSLDTQYF
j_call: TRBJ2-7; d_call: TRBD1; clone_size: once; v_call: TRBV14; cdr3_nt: TGTGCCAGCAGCCTGGGACAGGGGTTTGAGCAGTACTTC; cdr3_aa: CASSLGQGFEQYF
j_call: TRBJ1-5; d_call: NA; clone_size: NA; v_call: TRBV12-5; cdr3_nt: TGTGCTAGTGGTTTGGGGAACGGGGGTCAGCCCCAGCATTTT; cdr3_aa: CASGLGNGGQPQHF
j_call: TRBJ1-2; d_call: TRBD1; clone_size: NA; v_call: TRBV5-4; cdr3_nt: TGTGCCAGCAGCTTGGAAGGGGGCGGCTATGGCTACACCTTC; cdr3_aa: CASSLEGGGYGYTF
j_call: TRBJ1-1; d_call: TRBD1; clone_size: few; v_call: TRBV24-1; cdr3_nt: TGTGCCACCAGTGATCTCGGACAGGGGGCGAAGGAGTTTCACACTGAAGCTTTCTTT; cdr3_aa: CATSDLGQGAKEFHTEAFF